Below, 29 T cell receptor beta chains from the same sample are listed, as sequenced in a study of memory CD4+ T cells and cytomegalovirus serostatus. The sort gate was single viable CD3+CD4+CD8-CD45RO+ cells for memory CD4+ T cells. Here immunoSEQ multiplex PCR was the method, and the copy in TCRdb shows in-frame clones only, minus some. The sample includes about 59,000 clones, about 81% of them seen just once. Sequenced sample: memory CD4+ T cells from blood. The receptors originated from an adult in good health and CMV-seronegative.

The CDR3 region has the DNA TGTGCCTGGAGTCCACGTTACCGGGACAGGGGTTACGAGCAGTACTTC. Protein sequence: CAWSPRYRDRGYEQYF. J is TRBJ2-7 and V is TRBV30; TRBD1 agrees at 10 bases. Germline V gene sequence: CDR1 GTSNPN, CDR2 SVGIG (reference sequence). J was trimmed by 4 bases and V by 2 bases; bases with no gene match: 11. The CDR3 sequence is 16 residues long.

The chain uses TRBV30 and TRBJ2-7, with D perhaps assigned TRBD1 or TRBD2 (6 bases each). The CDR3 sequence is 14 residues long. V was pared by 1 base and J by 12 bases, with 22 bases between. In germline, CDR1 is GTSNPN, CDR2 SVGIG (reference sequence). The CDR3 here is CAWSARGLRLVPYF. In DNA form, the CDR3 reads TGTGCCTGGAGTGCCCGGGGGCTTCGACTAGTGCCGTACTTC.

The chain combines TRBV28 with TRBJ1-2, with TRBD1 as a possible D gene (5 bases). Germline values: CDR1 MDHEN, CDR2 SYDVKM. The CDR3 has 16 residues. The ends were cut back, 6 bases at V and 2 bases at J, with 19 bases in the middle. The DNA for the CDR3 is TGTGCCAGCAGAACGTACGGTCAGGGAACCAACTATGGCTACACCTTC. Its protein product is CASRTYGQGTNYGYTF.

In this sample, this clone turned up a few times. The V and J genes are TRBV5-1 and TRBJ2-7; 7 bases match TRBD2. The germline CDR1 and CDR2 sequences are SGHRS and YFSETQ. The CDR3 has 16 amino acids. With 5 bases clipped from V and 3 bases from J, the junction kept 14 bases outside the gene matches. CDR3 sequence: CASRQDGSGFVYEQYF. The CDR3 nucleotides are TGCGCCAGCAGGCAGGATGGTAGCGGGTTTGTCTACGAGCAGTACTTC. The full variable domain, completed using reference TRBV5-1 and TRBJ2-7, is KAGVTQTPRYLIKTRGQQVTLSCSPISGHRSVSWYQQTPGQGLQFLFEYFSETQRNKGNFPGRFSGRQFSNSRSEMNVSTLELGDSALYLCASRQDGSGFVYEQYFGPGTRLTVT.

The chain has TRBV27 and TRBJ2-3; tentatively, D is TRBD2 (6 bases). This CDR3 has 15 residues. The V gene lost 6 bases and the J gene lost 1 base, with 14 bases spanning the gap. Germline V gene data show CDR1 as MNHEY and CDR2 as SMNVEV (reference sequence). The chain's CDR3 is CASSRLGGGTDTQYF. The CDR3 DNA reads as TGTGCCAGCAGCCGACTGGGAGGTGGCACAGATACGCAGTATTTT.

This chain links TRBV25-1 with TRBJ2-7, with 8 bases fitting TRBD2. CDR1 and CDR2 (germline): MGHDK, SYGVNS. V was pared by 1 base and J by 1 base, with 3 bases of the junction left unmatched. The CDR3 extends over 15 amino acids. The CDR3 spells CASSELAGGSYEQYF. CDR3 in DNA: TGTGCCAGCAGTGAATTGGCGGGAGGATCCTACGAGCAGTACTTC.

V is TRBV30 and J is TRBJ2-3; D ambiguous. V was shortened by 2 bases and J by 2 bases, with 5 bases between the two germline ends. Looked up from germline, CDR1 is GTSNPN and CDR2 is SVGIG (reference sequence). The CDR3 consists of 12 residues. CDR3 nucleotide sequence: TGTGCCTGGAGTCCCGACACAGATACGCAGTATTTT. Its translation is CAWSPDTDTQYF.

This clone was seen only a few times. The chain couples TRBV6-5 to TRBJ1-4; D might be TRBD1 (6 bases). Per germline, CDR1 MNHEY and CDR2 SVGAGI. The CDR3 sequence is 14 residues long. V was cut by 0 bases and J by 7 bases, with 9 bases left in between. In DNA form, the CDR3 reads TGTGCCAGCAGTTACTCTGGACAGATTGAAAAACTGTTTTTT. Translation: CASSYSGQIEKLFF.

CDR3 DNA sequence: TGTGCCAGCATTCTGACAGGCATAGCCGGGGAGCTGTTTTTT. Translation: CASILTGIAGELFF. The J gene is TRBJ2-2, the V gene TRBV6-1; TRBD1 might be the D (6 bases). Germline V gene sequence: CDR1 MNHNS, CDR2 SASEGT. The CDR3 has 14 amino acids. The germline V and J ends were trimmed by 7 bases and 6 bases, with 15 bases remaining between them.

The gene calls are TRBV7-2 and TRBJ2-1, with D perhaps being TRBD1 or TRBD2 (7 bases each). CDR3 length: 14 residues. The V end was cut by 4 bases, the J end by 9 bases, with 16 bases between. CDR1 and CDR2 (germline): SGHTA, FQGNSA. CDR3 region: CASSSHRRGGEQFF. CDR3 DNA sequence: TGTGCCAGCAGCTCCCATCGCAGGGGGGGTGAGCAGTTCTTC.

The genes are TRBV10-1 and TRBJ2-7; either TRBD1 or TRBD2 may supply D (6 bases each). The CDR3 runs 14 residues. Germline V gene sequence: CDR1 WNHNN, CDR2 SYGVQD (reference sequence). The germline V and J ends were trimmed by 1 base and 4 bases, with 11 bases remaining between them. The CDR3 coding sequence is TGCGCCAGCAGTGAGTTGGGGGGCCCGTACGAGCAGTACTTC. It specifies CASSELGGPYEQYF.

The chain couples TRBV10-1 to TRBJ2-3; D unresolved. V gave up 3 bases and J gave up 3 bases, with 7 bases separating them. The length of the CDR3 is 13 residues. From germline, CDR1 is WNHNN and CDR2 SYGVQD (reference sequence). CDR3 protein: CASSDGSTDTQYF. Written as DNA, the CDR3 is TGCGCCAGCAGTGACGGTTCAACAGATACGCAGTATTTT.

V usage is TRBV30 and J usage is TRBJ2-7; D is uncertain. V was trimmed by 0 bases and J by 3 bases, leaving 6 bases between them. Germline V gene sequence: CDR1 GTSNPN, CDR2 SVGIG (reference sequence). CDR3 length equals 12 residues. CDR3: CAWSVSYYEQYF. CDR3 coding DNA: TGTGCCTGGAGTGTCTCCTACTACGAGCAGTACTTC.

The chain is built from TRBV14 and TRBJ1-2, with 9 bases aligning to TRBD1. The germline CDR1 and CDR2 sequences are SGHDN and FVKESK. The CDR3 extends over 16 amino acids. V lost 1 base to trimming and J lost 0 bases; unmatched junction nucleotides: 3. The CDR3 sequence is CASSQGGTGTNYGYTF. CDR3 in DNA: TGTGCCAGCAGCCAAGGAGGGACAGGGACTAACTATGGCTACACCTTC.

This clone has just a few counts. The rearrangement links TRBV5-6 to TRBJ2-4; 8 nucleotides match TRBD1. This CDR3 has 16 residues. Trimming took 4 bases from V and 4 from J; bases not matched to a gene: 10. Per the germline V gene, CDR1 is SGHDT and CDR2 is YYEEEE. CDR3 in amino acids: CASSQNPGQEKNIQYF. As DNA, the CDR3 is TGTGCCAGCAGCCAGAACCCGGGACAGGAAAAAAACATTCAGTACTTC.

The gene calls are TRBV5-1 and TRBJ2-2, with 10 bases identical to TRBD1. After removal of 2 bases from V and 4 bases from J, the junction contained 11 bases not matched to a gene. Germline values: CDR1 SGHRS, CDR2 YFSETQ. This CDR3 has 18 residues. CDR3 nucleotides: TGCGCCAGCAGCTTTCAAGGGCCGGGACAGGGGAGCACCGGGGAGCTGTTTTTT. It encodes CASSFQGPGQGSTGELFF.

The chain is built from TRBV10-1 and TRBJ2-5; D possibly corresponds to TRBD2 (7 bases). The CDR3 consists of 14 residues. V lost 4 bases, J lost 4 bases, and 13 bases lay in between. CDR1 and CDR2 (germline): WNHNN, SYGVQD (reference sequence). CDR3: CASSGQGRGETQYF. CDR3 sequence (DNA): TGCGCCAGCAGTGGTCAGGGGAGGGGAGAGACCCAGTACTTC.

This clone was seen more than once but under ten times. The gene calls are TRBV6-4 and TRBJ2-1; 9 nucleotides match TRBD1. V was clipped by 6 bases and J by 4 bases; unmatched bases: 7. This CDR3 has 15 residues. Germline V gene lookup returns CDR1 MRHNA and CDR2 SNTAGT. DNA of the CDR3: TGTGCCAGCAGCTCACAGGGGGCCGGGTACAATGAGCAGTTCTTC. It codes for CASSSQGAGYNEQFF.

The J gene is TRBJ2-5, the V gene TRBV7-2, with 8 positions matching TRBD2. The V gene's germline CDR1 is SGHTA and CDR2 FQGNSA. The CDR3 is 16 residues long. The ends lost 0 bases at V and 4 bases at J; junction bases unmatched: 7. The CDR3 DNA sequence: TGTGCCAGCAGCTTAGCGTCCGGGAGGGCCTCAGAGACCCAGTACTTC. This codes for CASSLASGRASETQYF.

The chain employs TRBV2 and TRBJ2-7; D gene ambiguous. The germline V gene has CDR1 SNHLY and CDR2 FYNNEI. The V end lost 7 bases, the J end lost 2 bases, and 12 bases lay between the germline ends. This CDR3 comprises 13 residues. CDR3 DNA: TGTGCCAGCACCTCGGCTGGCCCCTACGAGCAGTACTTC. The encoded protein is CASTSAGPYEQYF.

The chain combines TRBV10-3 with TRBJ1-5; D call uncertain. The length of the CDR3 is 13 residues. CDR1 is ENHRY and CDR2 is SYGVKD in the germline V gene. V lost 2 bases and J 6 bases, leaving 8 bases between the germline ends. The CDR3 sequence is CAISEVSGQPQHF. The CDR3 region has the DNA TGTGCCATCAGTGAGGTGAGCGGTCAGCCCCAGCATTTT.

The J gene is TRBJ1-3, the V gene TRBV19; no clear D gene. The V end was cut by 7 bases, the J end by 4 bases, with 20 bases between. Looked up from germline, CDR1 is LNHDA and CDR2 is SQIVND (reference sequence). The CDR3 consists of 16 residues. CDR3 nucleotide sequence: TGTGCCAGTAAATATGTTGGAGGCCCGGGAGGAAACACCATATATTTT. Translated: CASKYVGGPGGNTIYF.

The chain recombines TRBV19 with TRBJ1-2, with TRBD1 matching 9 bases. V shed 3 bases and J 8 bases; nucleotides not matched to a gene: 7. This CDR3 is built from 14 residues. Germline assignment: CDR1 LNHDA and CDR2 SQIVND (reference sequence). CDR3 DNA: TGTGCCAGTAGTATCCTAACACAGGGGGCCGGCTACACCTTC. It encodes CASSILTQGAGYTF.

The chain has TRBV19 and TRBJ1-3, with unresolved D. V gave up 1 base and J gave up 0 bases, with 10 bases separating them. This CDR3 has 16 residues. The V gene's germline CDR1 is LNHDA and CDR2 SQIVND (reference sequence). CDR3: CASSIVGVRSGNTIYF. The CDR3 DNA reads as TGTGCCAGTAGTATAGTCGGAGTCCGCTCTGGAAACACCATATATTTT.

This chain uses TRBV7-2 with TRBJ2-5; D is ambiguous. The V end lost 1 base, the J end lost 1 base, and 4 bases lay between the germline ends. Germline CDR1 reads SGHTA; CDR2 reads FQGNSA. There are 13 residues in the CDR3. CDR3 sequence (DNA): TGTGCCAGCAGCTTAGTCAGCCAAGAGACCCAGTACTTC. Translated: CASSLVSQETQYF.

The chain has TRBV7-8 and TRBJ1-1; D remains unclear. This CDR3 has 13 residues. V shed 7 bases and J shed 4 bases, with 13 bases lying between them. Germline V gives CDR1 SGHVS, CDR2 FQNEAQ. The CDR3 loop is CASTPFSTTEAFF. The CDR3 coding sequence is TGTGCCAGCACCCCCTTTTCCACCACTGAAGCTTTCTTT.

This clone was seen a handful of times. The DNA for the CDR3 is TGCAGGTCCCACCTGAACACTGAAGCTTTCTTT. Translated, it gives CRSHLNTEAFF. V gene TRBV20-1 combines with J gene TRBJ1-1; D unclear. CDR1 and CDR2 from the germline V gene are DFQATT and SNEGSKA (reference sequence). The CDR3 is 11 amino acids.

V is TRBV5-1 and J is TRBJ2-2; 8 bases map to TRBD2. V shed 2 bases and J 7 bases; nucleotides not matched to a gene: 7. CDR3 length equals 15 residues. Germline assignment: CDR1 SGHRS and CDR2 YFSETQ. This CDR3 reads CASSFTAGGGGELFF. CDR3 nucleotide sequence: TGCGCCAGCAGCTTCACGGCGGGAGGCGGCGGGGAGCTGTTTTTT.

CDR3 in DNA: TGTGCCAGCAGCAAAAAGGGCAGGGGGCGGTTGAGTCAGCCCCAGCATTTT. It specifies CASSKKGRGRLSQPQHF. V is TRBV7-3 and J is TRBJ1-5, with 8 bases fitting TRBD1. Germline lookup yields CDR1 SGHTA and CDR2 FQGTGA. The CDR3 is made up of 17 amino acids. V dropped 5 bases and J dropped 6; count of bases not matched to a gene: 15. Filled out from reference TRBV7-3 and TRBJ1-5, the complete variable domain reads GAGVSQTPSNKVTEKGKYVELRCDPISGHTALYWYRQSLGQGPEFLIYFQGTGAADDSGLPNDRFFAVRPEGSVSTLKIQRTERGDSAVYLCASSKKGRGRLSQPQHFGDGTRLSIL.